The rows below give T cell receptor beta chains drawn from one sample of a study of blood T cell repertoires in COVID-19. The assay was immunoSEQ multiplex PCR, and TCRdb's table has in-frame clones only and misses some. Here the sample spans about 260,000 clones, 70% to 90% being singletons. The source material was peripheral blood. Source of these receptors: a woman in her thirties or forties with acute or convalescent COVID-19. Both conserved end residues are part of each CDR3. A D gene is named only where the DNA matches it firmly.

J: TRBJ2-1
D: .
V: TRBV3-1/TRBV3-2
CDR3: CASGGANNEQFF

J: TRBJ1-1
D: TRBD1
V: TRBV3-1/TRBV3-2
CDR3: CASSQETGGTEAFF

J: TRBJ1-2
D: TRBD1
V: TRBV11-2
CDR3: CASSIQGMDGYTF

J: TRBJ2-1
D: TRBD2
V: TRBV20-1
CDR3: CSASPASGATYNEQFF

J: TRBJ1-5
D: TRBD1
V: TRBV5-1
CDR3: CASSFRIARGDQPQHF

J: TRBJ2-1
D: TRBD1
V: TRBV2
CDR3: CASSEKWTGGLNEQFF

J: TRBJ2-3
D: .
V: TRBV3-1/TRBV3-2
CDR3: CASRRGGLRTDTQYF

J: TRBJ1-1
D: .
V: TRBV5-1
CDR3: CASSVAQGNTEAFF

J: TRBJ1-4
D: .
V: TRBV4-1
CDR3: CASSQVRQGATKLFF

J: TRBJ2-3
D: TRBD1
V: TRBV10-3
CDR3: CAISAGQGAIGTDTQYF